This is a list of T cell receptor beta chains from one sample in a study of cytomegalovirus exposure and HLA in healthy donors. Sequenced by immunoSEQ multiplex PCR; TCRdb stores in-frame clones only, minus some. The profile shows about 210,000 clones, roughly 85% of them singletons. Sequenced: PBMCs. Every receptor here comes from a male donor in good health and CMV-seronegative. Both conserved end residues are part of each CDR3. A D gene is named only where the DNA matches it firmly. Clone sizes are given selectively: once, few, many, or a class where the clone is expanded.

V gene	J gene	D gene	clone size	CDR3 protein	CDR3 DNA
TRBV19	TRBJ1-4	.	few	CASTRQAPNEKLFF	TGTGCCAGTACCAGACAGGCCCCTAATGAAAAACTGTTTTTT
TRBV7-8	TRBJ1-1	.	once	CASSPTQTDRLAFF	TGTGCCAGCAGCCCAACTCAAACGGACAGACTAGCTTTCTTT
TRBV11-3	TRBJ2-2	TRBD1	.	CASSPGTANTGELFF	TGTGCCAGCAGCCCCGGGACAGCGAACACCGGGGAGCTGTTTTTT
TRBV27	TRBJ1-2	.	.	CASSFYRAGVDYGYTF	TGTGCCAGCAGTTTTTACAGGGCAGGGGTTGACTATGGCTACACCTTC
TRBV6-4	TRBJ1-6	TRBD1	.	CASSDGTGGNPPLHF	TGTGCCAGCAGTGATGGGACAGGGGGTAATCCACCCCTCCACTTT
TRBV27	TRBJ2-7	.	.	CASSLSRSYSSYEQYF	TGTGCCAGCAGTTTATCGAGGTCCTATAGCTCCTACGAGCAGTACTTC
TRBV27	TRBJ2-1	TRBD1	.	CASNRQGPSYNEQFF	TGTGCCAGCAACCGACAGGGGCCTTCATACAATGAGCAGTTCTTC
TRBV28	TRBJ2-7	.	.	CATHSNSYEQYF	TGTGCCACTCACAGCAACTCCTACGAGCAGTACTTC
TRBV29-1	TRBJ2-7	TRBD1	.	CSVEGTGAYEQYF	TGCAGCGTTGAGGGTACAGGGGCCTACGAGCAGTACTTC
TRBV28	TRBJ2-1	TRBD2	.	CASSLPGEGLRFEQFF	TGTGCCAGCAGTTTACCGGGGGAGGGCCTTCGGTTTGAGCAGTTCTTC